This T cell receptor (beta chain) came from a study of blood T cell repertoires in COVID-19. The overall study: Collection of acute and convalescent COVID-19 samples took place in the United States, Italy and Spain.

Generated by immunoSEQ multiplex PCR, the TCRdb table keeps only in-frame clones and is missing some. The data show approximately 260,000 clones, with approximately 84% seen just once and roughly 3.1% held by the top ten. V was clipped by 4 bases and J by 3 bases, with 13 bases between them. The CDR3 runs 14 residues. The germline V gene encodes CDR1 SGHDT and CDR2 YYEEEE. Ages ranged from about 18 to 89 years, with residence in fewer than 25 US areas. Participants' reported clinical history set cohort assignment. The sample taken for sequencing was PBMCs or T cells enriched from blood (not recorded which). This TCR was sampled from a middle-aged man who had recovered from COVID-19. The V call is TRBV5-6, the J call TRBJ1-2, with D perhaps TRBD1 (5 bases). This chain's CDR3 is CASSIQGKDYGYTF. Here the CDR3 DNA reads TGTGCCAGCAGCATCCAGGGTAAGGACTATGGCTACACCTTC.